The entry below gives a single TCR beta chain sequence along with its context. This CDR3 has 11 residues. After removal of 6 bases from V and 12 bases from J, the junction contained 7 bases not matched to a gene. The data derive from a study of T-cell reconstitution after alpha-beta-depleted transplantation in children. Unique molecular identifiers featured in how the TCRbeta library was prepared. TCRdb independently ran MiXCR on the PCR reads; one entry per CDR3 protein. In the table there are about 500,000 distinct CDR3 sequences, around a third of which are singletons. V usage is TRBV12-3 or TRBV12-4 and J usage is TRBJ1-1, with 7 bases lining up with TRBD1. The material sequenced was PBMCs from the stem cell graft donor, taken from the stem cell graft. The sequence came from a human donor who donated a stem cell graft to a child with aplastic anemia. The CDR3 region is CASRTGFLTFF. The CDR3 DNA reads as TGTGCCAGCAGGACAGGGTTTTTAACTTTCTTT.